This TCR beta chain comes out of a study of T cell repertoires in cytomegalovirus infection. This CDR3 is 14 amino acids long. CDR1 and CDR2 (germline): MNHNS, SASEGT. V lost 2 bases to trimming and J lost 4 bases, with 10 bases between them. This clonotype has a count of ten or more. TCRdb re-analysed the reads in MiXCR, keeping a single row per CDR3 protein. There are about 460,000 distinct CDR3 sequences in the sample; 11% occur only once, and around 9.6% lies in the top ten. The V call is TRBV6-1, the J call TRBJ2-3; D not certain. The TCR comes from a human donor in good health (CMV status not recorded). Some clones in this sample may be carry-over from other donors' samples. Sequencing used PBMCs. CDR3 residues: CASSEREGPDTQYF. As DNA, the CDR3 is TGTGCCAGCAGTGAAAGGGAAGGGCCAGATACGCAGTATTTT.